What follows are 7 T cell receptor beta chains derived from one specimen sequenced in a study of cytomegalovirus exposure and HLA in healthy donors. Clones were read by immunoSEQ multiplex PCR, and TCRdb kept only the in-frame ones, dropping some. This sample yields over 55,000 clones, of which around 90% are seen a single time; 3% to 3.5% belongs to the top ten. Source material: PBMCs. These receptors originate from a man between 18 and 35 years old in good health and CMV-seronegative.

This rearrangement joins TRBV6-6 to TRBJ2-1, with TRBD2 matching 11 bases. The CDR3 extends over 15 amino acids. Germline-derived CDR1 and CDR2 are MNHNY and SVGAGI (reference sequence). V lost 6 bases, J lost 6 bases, and 7 bases stayed unmatched. CDR3 loop: CASSFGLAGGNEQFF. The CDR3 DNA follows: TGTGCCAGCAGCTTCGGACTAGCGGGCGGCAATGAGCAGTTCTTC.

This clone appeared once. The CDR3 region has the DNA TGTGCCAGCAGCGTACTAGCGGGAGTCGCAGATACGCAGTATTTT. It encodes CASSVLAGVADTQYF. This rearrangement joins TRBV9 to TRBJ2-3; 10 bases agree with TRBD2. This CDR3 contains 15 residues. Germline V gives CDR1 SGDLS, CDR2 YYNGEE. J was trimmed by 4 bases and V by 1 base; bases with no gene match: 3. The variable domain in full, completed from reference TRBV9 and TRBJ2-3, reads DSGVTQTPKHLITATGQRVTLRCSPRSGDLSVYWYQQSLDQGLQFLIQYYNGEERAKGNILERFSAQQFPDLHSELNLSSLELGDSALYFCASSVLAGVADTQYFGPGTRLTVL.

The chain links TRBV19 to TRBJ2-7, with 7 bases fitting TRBD2. Germline V CDR1 and CDR2: LNHDA, SQIVND (reference sequence). V lost 4 bases and J lost 0; bases outside the gene matches: 6. This CDR3 has 15 amino acids. In DNA, the CDR3 is TGTGCCAGTAGTACCAAAGCGGGAAGCTCCTACGAGCAGTACTTC. Encoded protein: CASSTKAGSSYEQYF.

The chain carries TRBV7-6 and TRBJ2-1; 11 bases are a match to TRBD2. Germline lookup yields CDR1 SGHVS and CDR2 FNYEAQ. V lost 4 bases and J lost 8; bases outside the gene matches: 13. This CDR3 contains 17 residues. CDR3 amino acids: CASSSSSGRRVGDEQFF. In DNA form, the CDR3 reads TGTGCCAGCAGCTCCTCTAGCGGGAGGAGGGTGGGGGATGAGCAGTTCTTC.

This clone appeared once. The CDR3 nucleotides read TGTGCCAGCAGGGCGACAGGGGGCAGGTATGGCTACACCTTC. Translated: CASRATGGRYGYTF. The chain is built from TRBV2 and TRBJ1-2; 10 nucleotides line up with TRBD1. This CDR3 is 14 amino acids long. The V and J ends lost 6 bases and 5 bases, in that order; junction bases with no gene match: 6. Germline CDR1 reads SNHLY; CDR2 reads FYNNEI.

The rearrangement links TRBV10-1 to TRBJ2-5, with D tentatively TRBD1 (6 bases). The CDR3 is 15 amino acids. The germline V gene has CDR1 WNHNN and CDR2 SYGVQD (reference sequence). V was shortened by 3 bases and J by 2 bases, with 13 bases between the two germline ends. The CDR3 sequence: CASSEGQLDQETQYF. The CDR3 DNA reads as TGCGCCAGCAGTGAAGGACAGTTGGATCAAGAGACCCAGTACTTC.

The chain recombines TRBV29-1 with TRBJ1-1; the D is unclear. CDR3 length: 12 residues. CDR1 is SQVTM, CDR2 ANQGSEA, per germline. Trimming removed 7 bases from V and 3 bases from J, with 12 bases in between. The CDR3 loop reads CSASTVYTEAFF. DNA of the CDR3: TGCAGCGCCTCTACCGTCTACACTGAAGCTTTCTTT.